This T cell receptor beta chain came from a study of cytomegalovirus exposure and HLA in healthy donors. PCR amplification relied on 60 Vbeta primers (plus 13 Jbeta primers). Profiled with immunoSEQ multiplex PCR; TCRdb holds only in-frame clones, not every one. The sample data list just under 80,000 clones. This CDR3 has 15 amino acids. The germline V gene encodes CDR1 LGHNA and CDR2 YNFKEQ. Trimming shortened V by 4 bases and J by 1 base, and 13 bases separated the two germline ends. The clonotype originates from a man between 18 and 35 years old in good health and CMV-seropositive. This chain links TRBV4-2 with TRBJ1-1; tentatively, D is TRBD1 (5 bases). The material sequenced was PBMCs. The CDR3 DNA follows: TGTGCCAGCAGCCTCCAGGGCAGGGAGAACACTGAAGCTTTCTTT. Translated: CASSLQGRENTEAFF.